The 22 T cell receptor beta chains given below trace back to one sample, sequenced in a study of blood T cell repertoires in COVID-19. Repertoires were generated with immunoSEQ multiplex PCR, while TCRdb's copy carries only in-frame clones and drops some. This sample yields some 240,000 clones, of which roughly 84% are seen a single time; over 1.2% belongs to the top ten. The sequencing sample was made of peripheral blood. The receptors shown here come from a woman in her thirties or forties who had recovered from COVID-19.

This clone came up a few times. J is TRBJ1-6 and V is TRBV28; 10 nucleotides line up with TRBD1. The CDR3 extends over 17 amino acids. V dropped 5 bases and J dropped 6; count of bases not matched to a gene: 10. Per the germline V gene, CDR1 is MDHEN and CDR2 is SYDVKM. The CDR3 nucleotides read TGTGCCAGCAGTGATCCGGGACAGGGGTATGGTAATTCACCCCTCCACTTT. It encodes CASSDPGQGYGNSPLHF.

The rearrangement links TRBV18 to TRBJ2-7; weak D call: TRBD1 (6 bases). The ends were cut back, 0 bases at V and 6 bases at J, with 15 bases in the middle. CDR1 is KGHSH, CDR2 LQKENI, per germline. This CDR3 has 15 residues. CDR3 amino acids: CASSPPGQQTSEQYF. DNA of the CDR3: TGTGCCAGCTCACCACCGGGACAACAAACCTCCGAGCAGTACTTC.

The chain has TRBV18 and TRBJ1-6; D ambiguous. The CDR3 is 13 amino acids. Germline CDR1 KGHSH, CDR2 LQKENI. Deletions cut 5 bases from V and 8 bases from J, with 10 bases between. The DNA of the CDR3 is TGTGCCAGCTCAGAAACAGCGGATTCACCCCTCCACTTT. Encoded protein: CASSETADSPLHF.

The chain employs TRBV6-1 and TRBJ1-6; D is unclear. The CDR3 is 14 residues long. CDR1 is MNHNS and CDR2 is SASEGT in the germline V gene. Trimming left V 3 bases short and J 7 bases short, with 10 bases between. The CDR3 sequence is CASSELTENSPLHF. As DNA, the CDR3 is TGTGCCAGCAGTGAGTTAACAGAGAATTCACCCCTCCACTTT.

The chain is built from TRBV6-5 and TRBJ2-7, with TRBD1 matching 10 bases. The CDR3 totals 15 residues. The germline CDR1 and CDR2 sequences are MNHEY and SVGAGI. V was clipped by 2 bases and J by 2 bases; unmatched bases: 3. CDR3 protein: CASSYGGQGAYEQYF. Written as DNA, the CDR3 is TGTGCCAGCAGTTACGGAGGACAGGGGGCCTACGAGCAGTACTTC.

This CDR3 is CASSSGLAGINEQFF. Written as DNA, the CDR3 is TGTGCCAGCAGTTCGGGACTAGCGGGGATCAATGAGCAGTTCTTC. This chain uses TRBV2 with TRBJ2-1; 13 positions agree with TRBD2. Germline lookup yields CDR1 SNHLY and CDR2 FYNNEI. The V gene end was trimmed by 5 bases and the J gene end by 6 bases; junction bases not matched to a gene: 4. The CDR3 has 15 amino acids.

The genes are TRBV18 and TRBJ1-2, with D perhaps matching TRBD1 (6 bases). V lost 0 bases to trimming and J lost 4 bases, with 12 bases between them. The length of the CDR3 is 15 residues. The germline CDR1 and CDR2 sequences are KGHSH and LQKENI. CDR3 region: CASSPPTWTVYGYTF. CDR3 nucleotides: TGTGCCAGCTCACCACCGACTTGGACAGTCTATGGCTACACCTTC.

CDR3 protein: CASGSGQGNTGELFF. CDR3 bases: TGTGCTAGTGGTTCGGGACAGGGGAACACCGGGGAGCTGTTTTTT. The chain carries TRBV12-5 and TRBJ2-2; 9 bases agree with TRBD1. The CDR3 is 15 amino acids. Germline-derived CDR1 and CDR2 are LGHNT and FRNRAP. J was trimmed by 1 base and V by 4 bases; bases with no gene match: 1.

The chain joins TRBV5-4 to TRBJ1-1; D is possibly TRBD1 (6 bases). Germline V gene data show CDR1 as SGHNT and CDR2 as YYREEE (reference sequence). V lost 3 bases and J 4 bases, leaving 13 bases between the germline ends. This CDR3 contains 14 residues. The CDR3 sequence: CASSSNDRSTEAFF. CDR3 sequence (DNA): TGTGCCAGCAGCTCGAACGACAGGTCCACTGAAGCTTTCTTT. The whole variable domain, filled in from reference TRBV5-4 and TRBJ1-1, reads ETGVTQSPTHLIKTRGQQVTLRCSSQSGHNTVSWYQQALGQGPQFIFQYYREEENGRGNFPPRFSGLQFPNYSSELNVNALELDDSALYLCASSSNDRSTEAFFGQGTRLTVV.

DNA of the CDR3: TGCGCCAGCAGCGAAGGACAGGGAAATTCACCCCTCCACTTT. It encodes CASSEGQGNSPLHF. The J gene is TRBJ1-6, the V gene TRBV5-1; 8 nucleotides line up with TRBD1. After removal of 4 bases from V and 7 bases from J, the junction contained 4 bases not matched to a gene. Germline CDR1 SGHRS, CDR2 YFSETQ. The CDR3 extends over 14 amino acids.

CDR3 nucleotides: TGTGCCAGCAGCCTTTTAGCGGGGAGACCCACAGATACGCAGTATTTT. Amino acids: CASSLLAGRPTDTQYF. The chain combines TRBV3-1 (or the pseudogene TRBV3-2) with TRBJ2-3; TRBD2 matches at 8 bases. V lost 4 bases and J lost 2; bases outside the gene matches: 8. Germline CDR1 LGHDT, CDR2 YNNKEL (reference sequence). This CDR3 is 16 amino acids long.

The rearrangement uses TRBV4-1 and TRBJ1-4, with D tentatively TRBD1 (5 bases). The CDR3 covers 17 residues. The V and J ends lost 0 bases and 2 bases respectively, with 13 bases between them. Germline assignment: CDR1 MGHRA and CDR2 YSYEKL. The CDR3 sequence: CASSQDNRPATNEKLFF. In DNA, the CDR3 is TGCGCCAGCAGCCAAGACAACAGGCCCGCGACTAATGAAAAACTGTTTTTT.

Written as DNA, the CDR3 is TGTGCCAGCAGCGACCCGGTTGGGCTAGCGGTAACCGGGGAGCTGTTTTTT. The encoded protein is CASSDPVGLAVTGELFF. The chain carries TRBV9 and TRBJ2-2, with 7 bases identical to TRBD2. The V and J ends lost 3 bases and 5 bases, in that order; junction bases with no gene match: 13. Germline values: CDR1 SGDLS, CDR2 YYNGEE. This CDR3 spans 17 amino acids. Looking up the rest from reference TRBV9 and TRBJ2-2 gives the full variable domain: DSGVTQTPKHLITATGQRVTLRCSPRSGDLSVYWYQQSLDQGLQFLIQYYNGEERAKGNILERFSAQQFPDLHSELNLSSLELGDSALYFCASSDPVGLAVTGELFFGEGSRLTVL.

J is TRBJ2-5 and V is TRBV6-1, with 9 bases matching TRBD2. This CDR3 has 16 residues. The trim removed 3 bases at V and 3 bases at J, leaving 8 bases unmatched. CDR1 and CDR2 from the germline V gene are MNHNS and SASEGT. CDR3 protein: CASSDNLAGNKETQYF. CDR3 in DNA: TGTGCCAGCAGTGATAATCTAGCGGGGAACAAAGAGACCCAGTACTTC.

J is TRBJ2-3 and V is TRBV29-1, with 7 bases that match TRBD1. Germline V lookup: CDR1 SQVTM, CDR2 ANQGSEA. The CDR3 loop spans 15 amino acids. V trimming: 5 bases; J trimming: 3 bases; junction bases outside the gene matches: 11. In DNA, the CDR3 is TGCAGCGTTCAGGGTAGAGGGGGCGAAACAGATACGCAGTATTTT. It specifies CSVQGRGGETDTQYF.

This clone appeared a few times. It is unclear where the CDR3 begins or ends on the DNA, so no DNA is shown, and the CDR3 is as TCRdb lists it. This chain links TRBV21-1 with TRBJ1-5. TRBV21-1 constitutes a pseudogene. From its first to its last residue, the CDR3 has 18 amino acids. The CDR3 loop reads CASSKDYWVAGGNQPQHF.

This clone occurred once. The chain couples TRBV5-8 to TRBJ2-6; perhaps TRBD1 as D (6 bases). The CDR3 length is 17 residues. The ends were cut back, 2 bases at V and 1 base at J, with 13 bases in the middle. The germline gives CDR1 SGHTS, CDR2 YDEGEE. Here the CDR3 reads CASSLLLGGSGANVLTF. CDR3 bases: TGTGCCAGCAGCTTATTGCTAGGGGGTTCTGGGGCCAACGTCCTGACTTTC.

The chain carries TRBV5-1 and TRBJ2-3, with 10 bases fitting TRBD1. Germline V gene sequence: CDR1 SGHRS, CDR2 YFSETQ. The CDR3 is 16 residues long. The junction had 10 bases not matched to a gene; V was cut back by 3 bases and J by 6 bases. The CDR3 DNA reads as TGCGCCAGCAGCTGGGCCGGGACAGGGGATTCGGATACGCAGTATTTT. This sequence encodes CASSWAGTGDSDTQYF.

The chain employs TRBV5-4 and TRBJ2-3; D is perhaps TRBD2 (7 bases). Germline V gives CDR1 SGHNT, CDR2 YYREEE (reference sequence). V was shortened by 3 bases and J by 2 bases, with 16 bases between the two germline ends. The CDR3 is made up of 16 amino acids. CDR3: CASSSLGGGNTDTQYF. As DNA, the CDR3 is TGTGCCAGCAGCTCGCTAGGCGGGGGCAACACAGATACGCAGTATTTT.

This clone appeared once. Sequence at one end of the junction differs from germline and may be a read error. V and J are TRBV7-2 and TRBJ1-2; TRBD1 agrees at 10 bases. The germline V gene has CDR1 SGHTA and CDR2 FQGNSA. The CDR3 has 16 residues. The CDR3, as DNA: TGTGCCAGCAGCTTAGGGGGACAGGGGATGCGTTATGTCTACACCTTC. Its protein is CASSLGGQGMRYVYTF.

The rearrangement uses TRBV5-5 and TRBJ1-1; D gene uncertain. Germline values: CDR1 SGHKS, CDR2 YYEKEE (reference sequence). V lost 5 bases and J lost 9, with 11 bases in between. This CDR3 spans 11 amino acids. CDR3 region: CASRAAEKAFF. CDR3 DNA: TGTGCCAGCAGGGCCGCGGAAAAAGCTTTCTTT.

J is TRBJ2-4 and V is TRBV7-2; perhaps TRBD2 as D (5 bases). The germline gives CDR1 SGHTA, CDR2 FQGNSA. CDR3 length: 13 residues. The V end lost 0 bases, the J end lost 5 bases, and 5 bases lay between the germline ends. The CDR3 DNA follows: TGTGCCAGCAGCTTAGCGCGGGAAAACATTCAGTACTTC. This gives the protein CASSLARENIQYF.